The rows below give T cell receptor beta chains drawn from one sample of a study of blood T cell repertoires in COVID-19. Profiled with immunoSEQ multiplex PCR; TCRdb holds only in-frame clones, not every one. In the table there are 200,000 to 300,000 clones, 70% to 90% of which are singletons. The sample consisted of peripheral blood. The receptors were gathered from a man in his forties or fifties with acute or convalescent COVID-19. Each CDR3 is given with its conserved first and last residue. The D gene is left open where the match is weak. Part of the rows lack a size; the others show once, few, many or a class for expanded clones.

v_call	d_call	j_call	clone_size	cdr3_length	cdr3_nt	cdr3_aa
TRBV5-1	.	TRBJ2-1	.	12	TGCGCCAGCAGCCCAGGATCCAATGAGCAGTTCTTC	CASSPGSNEQFF
TRBV12-3/TRBV12-4	.	TRBJ2-5	.	13	TGTGCCAGCAGTCGGGACAACGGTGGGACCCAGTACTTC	CASSRDNGGTQYF
TRBV19	.	TRBJ2-2	once	15	TGTGCCAGTAGTATAATAAACTTATCCACCGGGGAGCTGTTTTTT	CASSIINLSTGELFF
TRBV25-1	TRBD2	TRBJ2-2	once	16	TGTGCCAGCAGTGAATTTAGCGGGGGTCGTACCGGGGAGCTGTTTTTT	CASSEFSGGRTGELFF
TRBV7-6	.	TRBJ1-6	.	12	TGTGCCAGCAGCTTCTCCTCTTCACCCCTCCACTTT	CASSFSSSPLHF
TRBV12-3/TRBV12-4	.	TRBJ2-1	.	13	TGTGCCAGCACCCTAGGGGTCTACAATGAGCAGTTCTTC	CASTLGVYNEQFF
TRBV23-1	TRBD1	TRBJ2-7	.	18	TGCGCCAGCAGTCAACCCCCGGGACAGGGTGAGGGATCCTACGAGCAGTACTTC	CASSQPPGQGEGSYEQYF
TRBV7-3	.	TRBJ2-1	.	12	TGTGCCAGCAGCGCCAACAGGGTTGAGCAGTTCTTC	CASSANRVEQFF
TRBV27	TRBD2	TRBJ2-7	.	17	TGTGCCAGCAGTTTACGAGCTAGCGGGAGGTATGTGTACGAGCAGTACTTC	CASSLRASGRYVYEQYF
TRBV30	TRBD1	TRBJ1-1	.	13	TGTGCCTGGAGTGGGACAGGGGGCACTGAAGCTTTCTTT	CAWSGTGGTEAFF
TRBV19	.	TRBJ1-4	.	14	TGTGCCAGTAGTACTGGAGGGGTAGGTGAAAAACTGTTTTTT	CASSTGGVGEKLFF
TRBV6-5	.	TRBJ1-5	.	14	TGTGCCAGCAGACAGTTCCCCACGGTTCAGCCCCAGCATTTT	CASRQFPTVQPQHF
TRBV11-2	.	TRBJ1-1	.	13	TGTGCCAGCAGCCTCAGGGAGAACACTGAAGCTTTCTTT	CASSLRENTEAFF
TRBV2	TRBD1	TRBJ2-7	.	13	TGTGCCACCAGGGGGACAGCAACCTACGAGCAGTACTTC	CATRGTATYEQYF
TRBV2	.	TRBJ1-5	once	13	TGTGCCAGCAGGGGAGAGAGCAATCAGCCCCAGCATTTT	CASRGESNQPQHF
TRBV5-5	TRBD1	TRBJ1-5	few	16	TGTGCCAGCAGCCCCACCGGGACAGGGTACAATCAGCCCCAGCATTTT	CASSPTGTGYNQPQHF
TRBV4-1	.	TRBJ1-2	.	16	TGCGCCAGCAGCCAAGGTTTTCAACAGGCGAAAAATGGCTACACCTTC	CASSQGFQQAKNGYTF
TRBV7-8	.	TRBJ2-7	.	13	TGTGCCAGCAGCCTCCTACCCCTGAGCGAGCAGTACTTC	CASSLLPLSEQYF
TRBV11-3	.	TRBJ2-6	.	15	TGTGCCAGCAGCTTAGGACTAGCTGGGGCCAACGTCCTGACTTTC	CASSLGLAGANVLTF
TRBV7-6	TRBD1	TRBJ2-1	.	15	TGTGCCAGCAGCCTATTAATAGGACAGGGGAATGAGCAGTTCTTC	CASSLLIGQGNEQFF
TRBV14	.	TRBJ1-1	.	12	TGTGCCAGCAGCCGAAGAGACACTGAAGCTTTCTTT	CASSRRDTEAFF
TRBV29-1	TRBD1	TRBJ2-7	.	13	TGCAGCGTTGACATGGGACAGGGTCGCGAGCAGTACTTC	CSVDMGQGREQYF
TRBV27	TRBD2	TRBJ2-6	once	17	TGTGCCAGCAGTTTACGCCTAGCGGCGACTGGGGCCAACGTCCTGACTTTC	CASSLRLAATGANVLTF
TRBV20-1	.	TRBJ1-1	once	8	TGCAGTGTACCGGGGGCTTTCTTT	CSVPGAFF
TRBV6-5	.	TRBJ1-3	.	15	TGTGCCAGCAGTATCACAGGGCTATCTGGAAACACCATATATTTT	CASSITGLSGNTIYF
TRBV14	.	TRBJ2-5	.	13	TGTGCCAGCAGCCAAGCCGACTGGGAGACCCAGTACTTC	CASSQADWETQYF
TRBV12-2	.	TRBJ2-5	.	14	TGTGCAAGTCGCTCAACTAGCGTATTGGAGACCCAGTACTTC	CASRSTSVLETQYF
TRBV27	.	TRBJ2-7	.	13	TGTGCCAGCAGCTCACGGAGCTCCTACGAGCAGTACTTC	CASSSRSSYEQYF
TRBV5-4	TRBD1	TRBJ2-7	.	13	TGTGCCAGCAGCCCACAGGGGGCCTACGAGCAGTACTTC	CASSPQGAYEQYF
TRBV28	.	TRBJ1-3	.	15	TGTGCCAGCAGTTCCCTAGGGGGGGCGAAGAACACCATATATTTT	CASSSLGGAKNTIYF
TRBV11-2	TRBD2	TRBJ2-7	once	17	TGTGCCAGCAGCTTGCAACTAGCGGGAGGGAACTCCTACGAGCAGTACTTC	CASSLQLAGGNSYEQYF
TRBV11-2	TRBD2	TRBJ2-7	.	15	TGTGCCAGCAGTAACGGACTAGCGAACTCCTACGAGCAGTACTTC	CASSNGLANSYEQYF
TRBV7-9	.	TRBJ2-1	.	16	TGTGCCAGCAGCTTAGCGACTGGGGGCGAGCGCAATGAGCAGTTCTTC	CASSLATGGERNEQFF
TRBV10-2	.	TRBJ1-4	.	17	TGCGCCAGCAGCCCCGGCGGAGGGCGTAGGACCGCCCGAAAACTGTTTTTT	CASSPGGGRRTARKLFF
TRBV4-1	TRBD1	TRBJ1-2	.	16	TGCGCCAGCAGCCACCTGAGGACAGGGACGGGCTATGGCTACACCTTC	CASSHLRTGTGYGYTF
TRBV13	TRBD2	TRBJ2-1	.	16	TGTGCCAGCAGACCGAGGACTAGCGGGATCTACAATGAGCAGTTCTTC	CASRPRTSGIYNEQFF
TRBV27	TRBD2	TRBJ2-5	.	15	TGTGCCAGCAGTTTATTGGGAGGGCCACGAGAGACCCAGTACTTC	CASSLLGGPRETQYF
TRBV30	.	TRBJ1-4	.	13	TGTGCCTGGAGTGTACTGGTGGATGAAAAACTGTTTTTT	CAWSVLVDEKLFF
TRBV19	.	TRBJ2-7	once	14	TGTGCCAGTAGTATCGCCAGGGGTGGATACGAGCAGTACTTC	CASSIARGGYEQYF
TRBV7-3	.	TRBJ2-1	.	11	TGTGCCAGCAGCTTAGGACAGGAGCAGTTCTTC	CASSLGQEQFF
TRBV11-3	.	TRBJ2-3	.	15	TGTGCCAGCAGCCAGGCAGGGGCTGGCACAGATACGCAGTATTTT	CASSQAGAGTDTQYF
TRBV10-3	.	TRBJ1-2	.	14	TGTGCCATCAGGAGGGACTCGGGGGTCGATGGCTACACCTTC	CAIRRDSGVDGYTF
TRBV18	TRBD1	TRBJ1-6	.	15	TGTGCCAGCTCACCAGGGACAGGGGGAAAGTCACCCCTCCACTTT	CASSPGTGGKSPLHF
TRBV7-3	.	TRBJ1-5	.	13	TGTGCCAGCAGTCAGGGTCGGGATCAGCCCCAGCATTTT	CASSQGRDQPQHF
TRBV3-1/TRBV3-2	.	TRBJ1-4	.	13	TGTGCCAGCATCGACCGGAGTGGGGAAAAACTGTTTTTT	CASIDRSGEKLFF
TRBV7-3	.	TRBJ2-5	.	13	TGTGCCAGCAGCTTAACCAGGGAAGAGACCCAGTACTTC	CASSLTREETQYF
TRBV28	.	TRBJ1-3	.	11	TGTGCCAGCAAACTAGGAAACACCATATATTTT	CASKLGNTIYF
TRBV2	TRBD2	TRBJ2-3	.	15	TGTGCCAGTTTTGGAGCGGGGCGCCCCGAAGATACGCAGTATTTT	CASFGAGRPEDTQYF
TRBV11-2	.	TRBJ1-6	.	14	TGTGCCAGCAGCTTGGACCCGGGAACTTCACCCCTCCACTTT	CASSLDPGTSPLHF
TRBV6-2/TRBV6-3	.	TRBJ1-5	.	14	TGTGCCAGCAGCCGCGGACTTACGAATCAGCCCCAGCATTTT	CASSRGLTNQPQHF
TRBV7-9	.	TRBJ1-2	few	12	TGTGCCAGCAGCTTATCGTCCTATGGCTACACCTTC	CASSLSSYGYTF
TRBV27	TRBD1	TRBJ2-7	.	14	TGTGCCAGCAGACCGGGACAGGGACCCTACGAGCAGTACTTC	CASRPGQGPYEQYF
TRBV29-1	.	TRBJ1-1	.	12	TGCAGCGTAGGGACAAGGAACACTGAAGCTTTCTTT	CSVGTRNTEAFF
TRBV7-3	.	TRBJ1-6	.	15	TGTGCCAGCAGCCACGAGACAGGCCGAAATTCACCCCTCCACTTT	CASSHETGRNSPLHF
TRBV6-1	TRBD1	TRBJ1-5	.	17	TGTGCCAGCAGTGAGCCAGGGAGACAGGGGGCCCATCAGCCCCAGCATTTT	CASSEPGRQGAHQPQHF
TRBV3-1/TRBV3-2	TRBD2	TRBJ2-1	few	15	TGTGCCAGCAGCCAAGGACTAGCGGAATACAATGAGCAGTTCTTC	CASSQGLAEYNEQFF
TRBV28	.	TRBJ1-1	.	12	TGTGCCAGCAGTACCACAGGGTTTGAAGCTTTCTTT	CASSTTGFEAFF
TRBV12-5	TRBD1	TRBJ2-1	.	14	TGTGCTAGCAAAAGGGACAGCTCCTACAATGAGCAGTTCTTC	CASKRDSSYNEQFF
TRBV11-3	TRBD2	TRBJ2-1	.	15	TGTGCCAGCAGCTTAGGTAGGCTAGCGGCCAATGAGCAGTTCTTC	CASSLGRLAANEQFF